This T cell receptor (beta chain) was recovered during a study of control samples from healthy donors and cancer patients. Looked up from germline, CDR1 is SGHTA and CDR2 is FQGNSA. V dropped 1 base and J dropped 7; count of bases not matched to a gene: 6. The CDR3 extends over 15 amino acids. Here immunoSEQ multiplex PCR was the method, and the copy in TCRdb shows in-frame clones only, minus some. Among around 75,000 clones listed, 84% were seen once. The rearrangement joins TRBV7-2 to TRBJ1-5; 8 nucleotides agree with TRBD1. The origin of this receptor is a man aged 50 or older in good health. Sequencing input: blood. The CDR3 spells CASSLDQGAGQPQHF. In DNA, the CDR3 is TGTGCCAGCAGCTTAGACCAGGGGGCAGGACAGCCCCAGCATTTT.